These 15 T cell receptor beta chains were sequenced from one sample in a study of blood T cell repertoires in COVID-19. Sequencing was performed with immunoSEQ multiplex PCR; in TCRdb, only in-frame clones are kept and a portion is missing. Of about 360,000 clones detected, around 82% appear once; the ten largest clones hold 2.5% to 3%. The source material was peripheral blood. The receptors were sampled from a man under 40 with active or convalescent COVID-19.

The J gene is TRBJ1-4, the V gene TRBV7-8; possibly TRBD1 for D (6 bases). V dropped 4 bases and J dropped 4 bases, with 10 bases sitting between them. The CDR3 runs 14 residues. Germline-derived CDR1 and CDR2 are SGHVS and FQNEAQ. The DNA of the CDR3 is TGTGCCAGCAGCTATACAGGGAGTAATGAAAAACTGTTTTTT. Its translation is CASSYTGSNEKLFF.

The chain recombines TRBV4-1 with TRBJ2-5, with D maybe TRBD1 (6 bases). CDR3 length equals 14 residues. Trimming stripped 0 bases from V and 4 bases from J, with 9 bases between. Germline-derived CDR1 and CDR2 are MGHRA and YSYEKL. The CDR3 here is CASSQEVRGETQYF. CDR3 DNA sequence: TGCGCCAGCAGCCAAGAAGTCAGGGGAGAGACCCAGTACTTC.

This clone was detected only once. The chain joins TRBV10-3 to TRBJ2-5; the match to TRBD1 covers 7 bases. The CDR3 is 15 residues long. Trimming took 5 bases from V and 2 from J; bases not matched to a gene: 8. Germline V gene lookup returns CDR1 ENHRY and CDR2 SYGVKD. The CDR3 protein is CAISSLGGGQETQYF. In DNA form, the CDR3 reads TGTGCCATCAGTTCGCTAGGGGGCGGACAAGAGACCCAGTACTTC.

CDR3 DNA: TGTGCCAGCAGCTTAGTGGGGGCCGCGAACACCGGGGAGCTGTTTTTT. Translating gives CASSLVGAANTGELFF. The rearrangement uses TRBV7-2 and TRBJ2-2; TRBD1 might be the D (6 bases). V lost 1 base and J 0 bases, leaving 9 bases between the germline ends. The germline V gene has CDR1 SGHTA and CDR2 FQGNSA. This CDR3 comprises 16 residues.

This chain links TRBV19 with TRBJ2-2; 7 bases match TRBD2. Germline CDR1 and CDR2: LNHDA and SQIVND (reference sequence). V shed 10 bases and J 2 bases; nucleotides not matched to a gene: 4. The CDR3 contains 13 residues. The CDR3 is CATGLVNTGELFF. CDR3 sequence (DNA): TGTGCCACTGGACTAGTTAACACCGGGGAGCTGTTTTTT.

The chain employs TRBV30 and TRBJ1-1; D perhaps matches TRBD1 (6 bases). This CDR3 region has 12 residues. Germline CDR1 and CDR2: GTSNPN and SVGIG (reference sequence). Trimming took off 2 bases at V and 11 bases at J, with 15 bases between the two ends. The CDR3 coding sequence is TGTGCCTGGAGTATCTCAGGGGTAGCGGCTTTCTTT. The encoded protein is CAWSISGVAAFF.

This rearrangement joins TRBV25-1 to TRBJ2-1; a possible D gene is TRBD1 (6 bases). This CDR3 comprises 16 residues. Trimming shortened V by 0 bases and J by 10 bases, and 19 bases separated the two germline ends. Germline lookup yields CDR1 MGHDK and CDR2 SYGVNS. The CDR3 spells CASSEYRAHRAEEQFF. The CDR3 region has the DNA TGTGCCAGCAGTGAATACCGGGCCCACAGGGCGGAAGAGCAGTTCTTC. The full variable domain, its missing parts supplied by reference TRBV25-1 and TRBJ2-1, is EADIYQTPRYLVIGTGKKITLECSQTMGHDKMYWYQQDPGMELHLIHYSYGVNSTEKGDLSSESTVSRIRTEHFPLTLESARPSHTSQYLCASSEYRAHRAEEQFFGPGTRLTVL.

CDR3 residues: CASSSQDRGRTSGGFPTDTQYF. For the CDR3, the DNA is TGTGCCAGCAGTTCCCAGGACAGGGGAAGGACTAGCGGGGGGTTCCCCACAGATACGCAGTATTTT. J is TRBJ2-3 and V is TRBV27, with TRBD2 matching 14 bases. J was trimmed by 2 bases and V by 4 bases; bases with no gene match: 20. This CDR3 spans 22 amino acids. Germline assignment: CDR1 MNHEY and CDR2 SMNVEV (reference sequence).

This clone came up once. The chain carries TRBV27 and TRBJ1-6; 9 positions agree with TRBD1. CDR1 and CDR2 (germline): MNHEY, SMNVEV (reference sequence). With V trimmed by 6 bases and J by 10 bases, 16 bases remained unmatched. The CDR3 is 17 amino acids. CDR3 sequence reads: CASRLAATGQGRSPLHF. The CDR3 nucleotides read TGTGCCAGCAGGTTGGCAGCAACGGGACAGGGACGATCACCCCTCCACTTT.

V is TRBV10-3 and J is TRBJ2-5; 7 bases line up with TRBD1. Trimming removed 10 bases from V and 1 base from J; junction bases left unmatched: 3. This CDR3 region has 12 residues. CDR1 ENHRY and CDR2 SYGVKD come from the germline V gene. The CDR3 loop is CATRDSQETQYF. The CDR3 region has the DNA TGTGCCACCCGGGACAGCCAAGAGACCCAGTACTTC.

The J gene is TRBJ2-1, the V gene TRBV6-5; D may be TRBD1 (6 bases). Trimming shortened V by 4 bases and J by 10 bases, and 14 bases separated the two germline ends. Germline loops: CDR1 MNHEY, CDR2 SVGAGI. CDR3 length: 13 amino acids. This chain's CDR3 is CASSSIQGSEQFF. DNA of the CDR3: TGTGCCAGCAGTTCAATACAGGGCTCGGAGCAGTTCTTC.

This rearrangement joins TRBV21-1 to TRBJ2-5; the table's TRBD2 call for D was not verified on the DNA. TRBV21-1 is listed as a pseudogene. There are 14 residues in the CDR3. This CDR3 reads CASSTTGLAETQYF. The CDR3 nucleotides read TGTGCCAGCTCTACTACGGGACTAGCGGAGACCCAGTACTTC.

The rearrangement joins TRBV19 to TRBJ2-1; 11 bases map to TRBD2. Per germline, CDR1 LNHDA and CDR2 SQIVND (reference sequence). V trimming: 0 bases; J trimming: 2 bases; junction bases outside the gene matches: 9. The CDR3 length is 19 residues. The CDR3 region is CASSIENLGLAAPYNEQFF. DNA of the CDR3: TGTGCCAGTAGTATAGAAAACCTGGGACTAGCGGCTCCCTACAATGAGCAGTTCTTC.

This clone was seen only once. This sequence joins TRBV29-1 and TRBJ1-2, with 8 positions matching TRBD1. The V gene's germline CDR1 is SQVTM and CDR2 ANQGSEA. The J segment lost 6 bases and the V segment lost 3 bases, leaving 3 bases of the junction unmatched. The CDR3 consists of 12 residues. The CDR3 protein is CSVDQGADGYTF. CDR3 nucleotide sequence: TGCAGCGTTGATCAGGGGGCAGATGGCTACACCTTC.

This chain uses TRBV6-1 with TRBJ1-1; D is ambiguous. Trimming cost V 2 bases and J 3 bases, with 19 bases left between them. The CDR3 covers 17 residues. Germline V gene data show CDR1 as MNHNS and CDR2 as SASEGT. CDR3 loop: CASSESPRRRVDTEAFF. CDR3 in DNA: TGTGCCAGCAGTGAATCACCCAGACGGAGGGTGGACACTGAAGCTTTCTTT.